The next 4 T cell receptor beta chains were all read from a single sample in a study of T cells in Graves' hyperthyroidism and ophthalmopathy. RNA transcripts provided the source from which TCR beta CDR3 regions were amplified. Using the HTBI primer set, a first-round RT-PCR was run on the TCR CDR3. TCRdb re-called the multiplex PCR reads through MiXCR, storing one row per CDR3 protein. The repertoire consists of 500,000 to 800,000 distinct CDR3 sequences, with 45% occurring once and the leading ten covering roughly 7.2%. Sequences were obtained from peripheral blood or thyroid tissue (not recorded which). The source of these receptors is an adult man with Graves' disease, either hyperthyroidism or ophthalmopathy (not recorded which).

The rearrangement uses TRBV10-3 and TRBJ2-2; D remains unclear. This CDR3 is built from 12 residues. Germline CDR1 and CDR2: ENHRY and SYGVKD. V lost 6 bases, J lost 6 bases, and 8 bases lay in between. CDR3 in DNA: TGTGCCATCAGAAACCCATCCGGGGAGCTGTTTTTT. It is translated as CAIRNPSGELFF.

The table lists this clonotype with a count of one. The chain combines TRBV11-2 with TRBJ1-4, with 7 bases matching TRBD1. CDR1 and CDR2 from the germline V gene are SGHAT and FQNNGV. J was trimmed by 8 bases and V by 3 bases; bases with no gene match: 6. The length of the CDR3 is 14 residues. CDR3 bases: TGTGCCAGCAGCTTTGACAGGGATTACGAAAAACTGTTTTTT. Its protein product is CASSFDRDYEKLFF. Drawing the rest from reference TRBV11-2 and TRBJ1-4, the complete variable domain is EAGVAQSPRYKIIEKRQSVAFWCNPISGHATLYWYQQILGQGPKLLIQFQNNGVVDDSQLPKDRFSAERLKGVDSTLKIQPAKLEDSAVYLCASSFDRDYEKLFFGSGTQLSVL.

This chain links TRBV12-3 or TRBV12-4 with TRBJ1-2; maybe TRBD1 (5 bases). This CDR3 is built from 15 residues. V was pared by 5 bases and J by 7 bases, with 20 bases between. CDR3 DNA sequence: TGTGCCAGCAGTGTAAAGCAGGGAATCTCTAGTGGCTACACCTTC. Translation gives CASSVKQGISSGYTF.

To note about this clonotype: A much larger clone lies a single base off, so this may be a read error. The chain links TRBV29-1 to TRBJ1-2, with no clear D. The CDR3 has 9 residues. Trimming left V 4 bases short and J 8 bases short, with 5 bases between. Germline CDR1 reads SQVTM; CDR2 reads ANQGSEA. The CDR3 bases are TGCAGCGTTGTTACCGGCTACACCTTC. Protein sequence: CSVVTGYTF.